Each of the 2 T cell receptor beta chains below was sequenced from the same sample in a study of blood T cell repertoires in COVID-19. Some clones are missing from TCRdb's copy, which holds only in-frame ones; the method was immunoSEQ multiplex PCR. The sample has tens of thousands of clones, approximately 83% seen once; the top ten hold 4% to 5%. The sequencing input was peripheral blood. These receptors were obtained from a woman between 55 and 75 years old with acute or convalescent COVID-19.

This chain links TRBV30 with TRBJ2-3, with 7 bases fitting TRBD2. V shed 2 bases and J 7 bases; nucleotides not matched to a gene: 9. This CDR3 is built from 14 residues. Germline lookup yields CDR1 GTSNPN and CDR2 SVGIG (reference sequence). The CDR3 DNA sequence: TGTGCCTGGAGTTTTAGTGGGGGGGAAAATACGCAGTATTTT. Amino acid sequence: CAWSFSGGENTQYF.

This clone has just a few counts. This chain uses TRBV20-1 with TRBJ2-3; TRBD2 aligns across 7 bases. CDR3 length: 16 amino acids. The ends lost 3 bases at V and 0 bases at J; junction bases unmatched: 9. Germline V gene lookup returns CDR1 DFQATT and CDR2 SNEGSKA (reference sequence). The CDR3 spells CSASPLADSSTDTQYF. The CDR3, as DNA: TGCAGTGCTAGTCCCCTAGCGGATTCTAGCACAGATACGCAGTATTTT.